This TCR beta chain was captured in a study of T cells in Graves' hyperthyroidism and ophthalmopathy. Points from the study as a whole: In the blood, most expanded thyroid clonotypes above 0.001 appeared as well. Ophthalmopathy onset followed model prediction by a median approximately 5.9 months.

Remarks on this clonotype: Antigen unknown.

RNA transcripts provided the source from which TCR beta CDR3 regions were amplified. When the TCR CDR3 underwent first-round RT-PCR, the HTBI primer set was used. MiXCR, run by TCRdb on the multiplex PCR reads, gives a single entry per CDR3 protein. The sample lists some 370,000 distinct CDR3 sequences; about an eighth were seen once. V gave up 0 bases and J gave up 4 bases, with 19 bases separating them. Germline-derived CDR1 and CDR2 are SQVTM and ANQGSEA. The CDR3 is made up of 18 amino acids. This TCR was recovered from a man aged 45-60 years with Graves' ophthalmopathy. The chain employs TRBV29-1 and TRBJ2-6; D is unclear. Source material: blood. The CDR3 DNA reads as TGCAGCGTTGAAGATTCCTGGACGGAGCGAGCAGGGGCCAACGTCCTGACTTTC. Amino acids: CSVEDSWTERAGANVLTF.